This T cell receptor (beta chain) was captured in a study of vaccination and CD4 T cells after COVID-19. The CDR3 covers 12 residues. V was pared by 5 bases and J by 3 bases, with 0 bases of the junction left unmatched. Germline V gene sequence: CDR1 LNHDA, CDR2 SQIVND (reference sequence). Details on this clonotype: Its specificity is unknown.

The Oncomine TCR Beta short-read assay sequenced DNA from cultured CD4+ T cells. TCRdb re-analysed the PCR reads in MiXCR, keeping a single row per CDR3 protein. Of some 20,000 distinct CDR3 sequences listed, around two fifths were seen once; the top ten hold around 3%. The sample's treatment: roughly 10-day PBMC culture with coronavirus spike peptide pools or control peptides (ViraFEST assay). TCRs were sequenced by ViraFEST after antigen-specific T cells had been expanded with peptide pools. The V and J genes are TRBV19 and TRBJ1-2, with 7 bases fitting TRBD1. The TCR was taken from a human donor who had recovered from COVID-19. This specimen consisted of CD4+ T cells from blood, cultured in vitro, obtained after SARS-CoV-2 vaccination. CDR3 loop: CASSQGDYGYTF. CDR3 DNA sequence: TGTGCCAGTAGTCAGGGGGACTATGGCTACACCTTC.